The 30 T cell receptor beta chains below were found in one sample sequenced in a study of T cell repertoires in cytomegalovirus infection. The antigens of these receptors remain unknown. TCRdb re-called the reads with MiXCR, one entry per CDR3 protein. This table has approximately 300,000 distinct CDR3 sequences, around 25% appearing once. The material was cultured PBMCs, obtained from culture after CMV antigen stimulation. The receptors shown here come from a human donor in good health (CMV status not recorded). Some clones in this sample may be carry-over from other donors' samples.

As regards this clonotype: A much larger clone differs by one base, so this may be a read error. The rearrangement links TRBV2 to TRBJ2-3, with TRBD2 matching 12 bases. CDR3 size: 15 residues. Germline V lookup: CDR1 SNHLY, CDR2 FYNNEI. Unmatched junction bases numbered 1, after V lost 6 bases and J lost 0 bases. The CDR3 sequence: CASRGTSGSTDTQYF. The DNA for the CDR3 is TGTGCCAGCAGGGGGACTAGCGGGAGCACAGATACGCAGTATTTT.

The table lists this clonotype with a few counts. This sequence joins TRBV7-9 and TRBJ2-1, with TRBD2 matching over 9 bases. Germline trimming cut 1 base from V and 6 bases from J; bases unmatched to any gene: 4. This CDR3 spans 15 amino acids. CDR1 is SEHNR, CDR2 FQNEAQ, per germline (reference sequence). The CDR3 nucleotides read TGTGCCAGCAGCTTAGGGCTAGCGGGATTCAATGAGCAGTTCTTC. This codes for CASSLGLAGFNEQFF.

This clonotype was observed a single time. The chain links TRBV7-9 to TRBJ2-5; D is unresolved. The V and J ends lost 2 bases and 4 bases respectively, with 8 bases between them. CDR3 length: 13 residues. Germline V gene data show CDR1 as SEHNR and CDR2 as FQNEAQ (reference sequence). CDR3 sequence (DNA): TGTGCCAGCAGCTTAAAGCCAGGAGAGACCCAGTACTTC. Translation: CASSLKPGETQYF.

CDR3 loop: CASGSDPNTEAFF. CDR3 sequence (DNA): TGTGCTAGTGGTTCGGACCCGAACACTGAAGCTTTCTTT. The chain is built from TRBV12-5 and TRBJ1-1; D unclear. CDR3 length: 13 residues. With 4 bases removed from V and 1 base from J, the gap between germline ends came to 7 bases. Germline lookup yields CDR1 LGHNT and CDR2 FRNRAP.

This clonotype has a handful of counts. The chain employs TRBV7-6 and TRBJ2-2; 13 bases match TRBD2. Germline CDR1 reads SGHVS; CDR2 reads FNYEAQ. With V trimmed by 3 bases and J by 4 bases, 5 bases remained unmatched. The CDR3 spans 17 residues. The CDR3 here is CASSFPGTSGATGELFF. CDR3 sequence (DNA): TGTGCCAGCAGCTTCCCCGGGACTAGCGGGGCCACCGGGGAGCTGTTTTTT.

The chain carries TRBV7-9 and TRBJ2-7; a weak D match, TRBD2 (6 bases). This CDR3 has 14 residues. Deletions cut 0 bases from V and 11 bases from J, with 17 bases between. In germline, CDR1 is SEHNR, CDR2 FQNEAQ (reference sequence). CDR3 DNA: TGTGCCAGCAGCTTAGCGCGGGACGGAGCGCTGGAGTACTTC. It yields the protein CASSLARDGALEYF.

This chain joins TRBV11-2 and TRBJ2-1; D may be TRBD2 (6 bases). CDR1 and CDR2 from the germline V gene are SGHAT and FQNNGV. Trimming stripped 3 bases from V and 4 bases from J, with 13 bases between. This CDR3 comprises 15 residues. CDR3 bases: TGTGCCAGCAGCTTCCCAGGACTAACGTACAATGAGCAGTTCTTC. This gives the protein CASSFPGLTYNEQFF.

The J gene is TRBJ1-1, the V gene TRBV27; no clear D gene. This CDR3 is 15 amino acids long. The V gene's germline CDR1 is MNHEY and CDR2 SMNVEV (reference sequence). The ends were cut back, 4 bases at V and 2 bases at J, with 14 bases in the middle. The CDR3 DNA reads as TGTGCCAGCAGTTCCCAGGTTTTCTCAAACACTGAAGCTTTCTTT. Protein: CASSSQVFSNTEAFF.

The rearrangement links TRBV25-1 to TRBJ2-1; D is unclear. The CDR3 contains 11 residues. The germline CDR1 and CDR2 sequences are MGHDK and SYGVNS. Trimming removed 9 bases from V and 9 bases from J, with 12 bases in between. The CDR3 sequence is CASKEYGEQFF. The CDR3 bases are TGTGCCAGTAAGGAGTACGGTGAGCAGTTCTTC. Based on the CDR3 plus reference TRBV25-1 and TRBJ2-1, the full variable domain is EADIYQTPRYLVIGTGKKITLECSQTMGHDKMYWYQQDPGMELHLIHYSYGVNSTEKGDLSSESTVSRIRTEHFPLTLESARPSHTSQYLCASKEYGEQFFGPGTRLTVL.

J is TRBJ2-1 and V is TRBV7-2, with unresolved D. The ends were cut back, 5 bases at V and 8 bases at J, with 19 bases in the middle. This CDR3 is 15 amino acids long. Per germline, CDR1 SGHTA and CDR2 FQGNSA. In nucleotides, the CDR3 is TGTGCCAGCAGCCCACCGAGAGCCCTTCACTATGAGCAGTTCTTC. This translates into CASSPPRALHYEQFF.

This clonotype occurred a few times. The chain carries TRBV14 and TRBJ1-1; D is uncertain. The V and J ends lost 4 bases and 3 bases respectively, with 12 bases between them. CDR1 and CDR2 (germline): SGHDN, FVKESK. The length of the CDR3 is 14 residues. The CDR3 sequence: CASSPITGDTEAFF. CDR3 nucleotides: TGTGCCAGCAGCCCCATAACCGGGGACACTGAAGCTTTCTTT.

The chain couples TRBV4-1 to TRBJ2-2; D call uncertain. The CDR3 is 15 residues long. V lost 0 bases and J lost 3, with 8 bases in between. The V gene's germline CDR1 is MGHRA and CDR2 YSYEKL. CDR3 amino acids: CASSQDLGYTGELFF. DNA for the CDR3: TGCGCCAGCAGCCAAGATCTCGGTTACACCGGGGAGCTGTTTTTT.

This clonotype appeared many times. A junction end diverges from the germline sequence, so it may reflect a read error. This chain links TRBV7-6 with TRBJ2-1; 11 nucleotides line up with TRBD2. This CDR3 is built from 17 residues. Per germline, CDR1 SGHVS and CDR2 FNYEAQ. CDR3: CASSLAGGGPSYNEQFF. CDR3 coding DNA: TGTGCCAGCAGCCTAGCGGGGGGCGGACCTTCCTACAATGAGCAGTTCTTC.

This clonotype was seen ten or more times. The chain couples TRBV7-2 to TRBJ2-7; D gene uncertain. The length of the CDR3 is 11 residues. CDR1 SGHTA and CDR2 FQGNSA come from the germline V gene. The V and J ends lost 1 base and 6 bases respectively, with 4 bases between them. The CDR3 sequence is CASSLGREQYF. The DNA for the CDR3 is TGTGCCAGCAGCTTAGGGCGCGAGCAGTACTTC.

The chain couples TRBV7-9 to TRBJ1-4; TRBD1 might be the D (6 bases). The V gene lost 4 bases and the J gene lost 8 bases, with 11 bases spanning the gap. CDR3 length: 13 residues. Germline loops: CDR1 SEHNR, CDR2 FQNEAQ (reference sequence). CDR3 region: CASSSGQYEKLFF. As DNA, the CDR3 is TGTGCCAGCAGCTCAGGACAGTACGAAAAACTGTTTTTT. The complete variable domain, with remaining parts taken from reference TRBV7-9 and TRBJ1-4, reads DTGVSQNPRHKITKRGQNVTFRCDPISEHNRLYWYRQTLGQGPEFLTYFQNEAQLEKSRLLSDRFSAERPKGSFSTLEIQRTEQGDSAMYLCASSSGQYEKLFFGSGTQLSVL.

This clonotype has just a few counts. The chain uses TRBV15 and TRBJ1-3; D is unresolved. CDR3 length: 15 amino acids. Trimming stripped 0 bases from V and 3 bases from J, with 9 bases between. Germline V gene data show CDR1 as LNHNV and CDR2 as YYDKDF (reference sequence). CDR3 nucleotide sequence: TGTGCCACCAGCAGAGATCTTAACGGTGGAAACACCATATATTTT. Translating gives CATSRDLNGGNTIYF.

With respect to this clonotype: A read error is possible here, since a much larger clone lies one base away. This chain joins TRBV7-2 and TRBJ1-5, with D maybe TRBD1 (6 bases). Germline V gene data show CDR1 as SGHTA and CDR2 as FQGNSA. Trimming stripped 5 bases from V and 2 bases from J, with 25 bases between. This CDR3 has 19 residues. For the CDR3, the DNA is TGTGCCAGCAGCCAAGAACTAGGGGGACTGGGGAGCGGCAATCAGCCCCAGCATTTT. It is translated as CASSQELGGLGSGNQPQHF.

The chain carries TRBV6-1 and TRBJ1-5; D remains unclear. The CDR3 has 13 residues. CDR1 is MNHNS, CDR2 SASEGT, per germline. V dropped 1 base and J dropped 3 bases, with 4 bases sitting between them. CDR3 residues: CASSEGANQPQHF. In DNA form, the CDR3 reads TGTGCCAGCAGTGAAGGGGCCAATCAGCCCCAGCATTTT.

This clonotype was picked up many times. The V call is TRBV10-3, the J call TRBJ2-5, with D possibly being TRBD1 or TRBD2 (6 bases each). Germline CDR1 reads ENHRY; CDR2 reads SYGVKD. The CDR3 has 14 residues. V lost 6 bases to trimming and J lost 3 bases, with 14 bases between them. As DNA, the CDR3 is TGTGCCATCAGGGGGGCTAGCGCAAAAGAGACCCAGTACTTC. Translating it yields CAIRGASAKETQYF.

This sequence joins TRBV19 and TRBJ1-1; D is undetermined. V lost 3 bases to trimming and J lost 4 bases, with 9 bases between them. This CDR3 contains 13 residues. Per the germline V gene, CDR1 is LNHDA and CDR2 is SQIVND (reference sequence). CDR3 coding DNA: TGTGCCAGTAGTATTTCCCCGTTCACTGAAGCTTTCTTT. Translating it yields CASSISPFTEAFF.

This clonotype has at least ten counts. This rearrangement joins TRBV7-2 to TRBJ2-7; 14 bases line up with TRBD2. Germline-derived CDR1 and CDR2 are SGHTA and FQGNSA. This CDR3 is 15 amino acids long. The V segment lost 10 bases and the J segment 4 bases; nucleotides outside the gene matches: 9. The CDR3: CATARLAGGSYEQYV. For the CDR3, the DNA is TGTGCCACCGCCCGACTAGCGGGAGGGAGTTACGAGCAGTACGTC.

This clonotype was counted ten times or more. V is TRBV7-2 and J is TRBJ2-1; 10 positions match TRBD2. The V and J ends lost 2 bases and 4 bases, in that order; junction bases with no gene match: 2. This CDR3 comprises 15 residues. Per germline, CDR1 SGHTA and CDR2 FQGNSA. The CDR3 region is CASSLLAGEYNEQFF. Written as DNA, the CDR3 is TGTGCCAGCAGCTTACTAGCGGGAGAGTACAATGAGCAGTTCTTC. Drawing the rest from reference TRBV7-2 and TRBJ2-1, the complete variable domain is GAGVSQSPSNKVTEKGKDVELRCDPISGHTALYWYRQSLGQGLEFLIYFQGNSAPDKSGLPSDRFSAERTGGSVSTLTIQRTQQEDSAVYLCASSLLAGEYNEQFFGPGTRLTVL.

This clonotype was counted only a few times. The V call is TRBV7-2, the J call TRBJ1-1; a weak D match, TRBD1 (6 bases). Germline V lookup: CDR1 SGHTA, CDR2 FQGNSA. The CDR3 is made up of 14 amino acids. V dropped 2 bases and J dropped 10 bases, with 17 bases sitting between them. CDR3 loop: CASSLSGTTGSAFF. The CDR3 bases are TGTGCCAGCAGCTTATCGGGAACGACAGGCTCAGCTTTCTTT.

This clonotype was recorded at least ten times. V usage is TRBV12-3 or TRBV12-4 and J usage is TRBJ1-4; TRBD1 matches 11 bases. The CDR3 consists of 14 residues. V was clipped by 5 bases and J by 8 bases; unmatched bases: 4. In DNA, the CDR3 is TGTGCCAGCAGTGTGGACAGGGGGCGGGAAAAACTGTTTTTT. It yields the protein CASSVDRGREKLFF.

Details on this clonotype: A much bigger clone sits one base away, suggesting this may be a read error. The J gene is TRBJ2-1, the V gene TRBV7-2; TRBD2 agrees at 8 bases. The trim removed 5 bases at V and 6 bases at J, leaving 6 bases unmatched. The CDR3 is 14 residues long. The germline gives CDR1 SGHTA, CDR2 FQGNSA. The CDR3 spells CASSAAGTSNEQFF. CDR3 bases: TGTGCCAGCAGCGCCGCCGGGACTAGCAATGAGCAGTTCTTC.

In this sample, this clonotype turned up many times. The chain couples TRBV7-8 to TRBJ2-1; unclear D gene. V was cut by 3 bases and J by 10 bases, with 10 bases left in between. CDR3 length: 12 amino acids. Germline CDR1 SGHVS, CDR2 FQNEAQ. CDR3: CASSFVAGEQFF. The CDR3 DNA is TGTGCCAGCAGCTTTGTAGCAGGCGAGCAGTTCTTC. The variable domain in full, completed from reference TRBV7-8 and TRBJ2-1, reads GAGVSQSPRYKVAKRGQDVALRCDPISGHVSLFWYQQALGQGPEFLTYFQNEAQLDKSGLPSDRFFAERPEGSVSTLKIQRTQQEDSAVYLCASSFVAGEQFFGPGTRLTVL.

The gene calls are TRBV11-2 and TRBJ1-2; 7 bases match TRBD1. Per germline, CDR1 SGHAT and CDR2 FQNNGV. J was trimmed by 10 bases and V by 2 bases; bases with no gene match: 10. The CDR3 length is 14 residues. Written as DNA, the CDR3 is TGTGCCAGCAGCTTATCGATGACGGGACAGACCTACACCTTC. Its translation: CASSLSMTGQTYTF.

The chain employs TRBV6-6 and TRBJ2-3; D may be TRBD2 (6 bases). The CDR3 consists of 16 residues. V shed 6 bases and J shed 2 bases, with 18 bases lying between them. CDR1 and CDR2 (germline): MNHNY, SVGAGI (reference sequence). The CDR3 DNA follows: TGTGCCAGCAGCGGACCAACGGGGACTTTCACAGATACGCAGTATTTT. Translating it yields CASSGPTGTFTDTQYF.

The genes are TRBV11-3 and TRBJ1-1, with TRBD1 as a possible D gene (6 bases). The CDR3 covers 15 residues. Germline CDR1 SGHNT, CDR2 YENEEA. The V end was cut by 2 bases, the J end by 2 bases, with 12 bases between. This CDR3 is CASSLIQQGNTEAFF. CDR3 in DNA: TGTGCCAGCAGCTTAATCCAACAGGGTAACACTGAAGCTTTCTTT. The full variable domain, rest sourced from reference TRBV11-3 and TRBJ1-1, is EAGVVQSPRYKIIEKKQPVAFWCNPISGHNTLYWYLQNLGQGPELLIRYENEEAVDDSQLPKDRFSAERLKGVDSTLKIQPAELGDSAVYLCASSLIQQGNTEAFFGQGTRLTVV.

CDR3 DNA sequence: TGTGCCAGCAGTCAATTGTCAGGGACTGAAGCTTTCTTT. Translating gives CASSQLSGTEAFF. The chain combines TRBV12-3 or TRBV12-4 with TRBJ1-1; a possible D gene is TRBD1 (5 bases). The CDR3 sequence is 13 residues long. The V gene lost 5 bases and the J gene lost 5 bases, with 12 bases spanning the gap.